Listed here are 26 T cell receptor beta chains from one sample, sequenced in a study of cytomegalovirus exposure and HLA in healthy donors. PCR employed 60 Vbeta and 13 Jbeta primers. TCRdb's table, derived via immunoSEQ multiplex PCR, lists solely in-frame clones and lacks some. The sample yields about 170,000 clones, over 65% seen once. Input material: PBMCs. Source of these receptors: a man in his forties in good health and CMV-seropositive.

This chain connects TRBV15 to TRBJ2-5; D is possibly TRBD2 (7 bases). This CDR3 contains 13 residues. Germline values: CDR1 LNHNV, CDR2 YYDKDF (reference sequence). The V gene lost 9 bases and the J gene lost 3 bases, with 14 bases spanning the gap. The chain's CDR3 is CATRGAREETQYF. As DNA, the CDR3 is TGTGCCACACGGGGGGCAAGGGAAGAGACCCAGTACTTC.

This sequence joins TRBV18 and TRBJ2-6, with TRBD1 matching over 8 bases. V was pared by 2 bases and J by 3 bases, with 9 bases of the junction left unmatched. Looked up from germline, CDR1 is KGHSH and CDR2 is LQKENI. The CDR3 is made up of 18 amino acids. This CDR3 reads CASSPIGQGMDGANVLTF. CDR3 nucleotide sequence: TGTGCCAGCTCACCAATAGGACAGGGAATGGATGGGGCCAACGTCCTGACTTTC.

Here the CDR3 DNA reads TGCGCCAGCAGCCAAGATCCAGCCTACAATGAGCAGTTCTTC. This encodes CASSQDPAYNEQFF. The genes are TRBV4-1 and TRBJ2-1; D is uncertain. The CDR3 contains 14 residues. The V gene's germline CDR1 is MGHRA and CDR2 YSYEKL. The ends were cut back, 0 bases at V and 2 bases at J, with 5 bases in the middle.

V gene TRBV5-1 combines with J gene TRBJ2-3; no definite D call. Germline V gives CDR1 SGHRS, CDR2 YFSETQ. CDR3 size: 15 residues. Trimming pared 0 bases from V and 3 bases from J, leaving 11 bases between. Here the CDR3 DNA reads TGCGCCAGCAGCTTGGAGGCGGATTTAACAGATACGCAGTATTTT. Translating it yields CASSLEADLTDTQYF. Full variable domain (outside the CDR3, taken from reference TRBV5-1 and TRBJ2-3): KAGVTQTPRYLIKTRGQQVTLSCSPISGHRSVSWYQQTPGQGLQFLFEYFSETQRNKGNFPGRFSGRQFSNSRSEMNVSTLELGDSALYLCASSLEADLTDTQYFGPGTRLTVL.

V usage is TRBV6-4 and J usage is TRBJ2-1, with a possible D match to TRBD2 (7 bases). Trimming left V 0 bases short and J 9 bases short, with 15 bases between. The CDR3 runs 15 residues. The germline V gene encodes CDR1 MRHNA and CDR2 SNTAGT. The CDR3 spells CASSDSGGAGSEQFF. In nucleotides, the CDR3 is TGTGCCAGCAGTGACTCTGGGGGGGCGGGGAGTGAGCAGTTCTTC.

CDR3 residues: CASRDLGGAGTEAFF. CDR3 nucleotides: TGTGCCAGCAGAGACTTAGGGGGCGCGGGCACTGAAGCTTTCTTT. The chain employs TRBV6-5 and TRBJ1-1, with 7 positions matching TRBD1. This CDR3 is built from 15 residues. Germline lookup yields CDR1 MNHEY and CDR2 SVGAGI. The ends lost 6 bases at V and 4 bases at J; junction bases unmatched: 11.

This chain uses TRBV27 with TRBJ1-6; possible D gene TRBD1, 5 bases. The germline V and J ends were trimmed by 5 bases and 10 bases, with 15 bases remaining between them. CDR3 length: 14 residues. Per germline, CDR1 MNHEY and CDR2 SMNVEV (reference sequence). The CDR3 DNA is TGTGCCAGCAGTAAGGGGATAGGCCACTCACCCCTCCACTTT. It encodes CASSKGIGHSPLHF.

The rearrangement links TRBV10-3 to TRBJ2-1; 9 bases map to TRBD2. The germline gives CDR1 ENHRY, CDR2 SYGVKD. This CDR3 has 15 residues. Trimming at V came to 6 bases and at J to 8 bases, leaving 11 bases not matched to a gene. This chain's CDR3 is CAIRGSGGPVDEQFF. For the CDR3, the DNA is TGTGCCATCAGGGGGAGCGGGGGGCCGGTGGATGAGCAGTTCTTC.

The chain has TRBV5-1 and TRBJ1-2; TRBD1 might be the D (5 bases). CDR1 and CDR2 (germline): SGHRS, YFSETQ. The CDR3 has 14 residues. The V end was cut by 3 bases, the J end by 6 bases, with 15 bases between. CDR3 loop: CASSSGGAQDGYTF. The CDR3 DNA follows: TGCGCCAGCAGCTCGGGGGGAGCCCAGGATGGCTACACCTTC.

The CDR3 is CASSFKGALYTGELFF. The CDR3, as DNA: TGTGCCAGCAGTTTCAAGGGGGCATTGTACACCGGGGAGCTGTTTTTT. This chain uses TRBV28 with TRBJ2-2, with 7 bases matching TRBD1. V was clipped by 3 bases and J by 3 bases; unmatched bases: 7. The CDR3 totals 16 residues. Germline values: CDR1 MDHEN, CDR2 SYDVKM.

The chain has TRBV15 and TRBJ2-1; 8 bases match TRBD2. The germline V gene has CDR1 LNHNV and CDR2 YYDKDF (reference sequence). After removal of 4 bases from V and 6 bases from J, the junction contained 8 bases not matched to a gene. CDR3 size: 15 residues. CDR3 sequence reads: CATSKPGLGGNEQFF. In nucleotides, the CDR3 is TGTGCCACCAGCAAACCGGGACTAGGCGGCAATGAGCAGTTCTTC.

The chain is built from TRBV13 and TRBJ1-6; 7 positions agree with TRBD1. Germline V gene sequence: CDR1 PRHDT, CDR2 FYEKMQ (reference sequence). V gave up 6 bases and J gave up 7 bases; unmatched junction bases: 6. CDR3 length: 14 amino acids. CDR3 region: CASRYKGANSPLHF. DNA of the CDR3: TGTGCCAGCAGATACAAGGGGGCGAATTCACCCCTCCACTTT.

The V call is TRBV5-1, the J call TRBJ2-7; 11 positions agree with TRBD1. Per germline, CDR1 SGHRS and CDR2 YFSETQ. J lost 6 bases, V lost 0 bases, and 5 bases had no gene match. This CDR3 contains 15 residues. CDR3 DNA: TGCGCCAGCAGCTTGGCTGGACAGGGGGCTGGCGAGCAGTACTTC. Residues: CASSLAGQGAGEQYF.

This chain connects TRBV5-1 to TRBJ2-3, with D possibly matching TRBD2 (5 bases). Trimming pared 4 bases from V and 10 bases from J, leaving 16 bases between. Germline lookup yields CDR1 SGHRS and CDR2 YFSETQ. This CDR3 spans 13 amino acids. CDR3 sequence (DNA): TGCGCCAGCAGCCCAGGACCGGACGGGGCGCAGTATTTT. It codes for CASSPGPDGAQYF.

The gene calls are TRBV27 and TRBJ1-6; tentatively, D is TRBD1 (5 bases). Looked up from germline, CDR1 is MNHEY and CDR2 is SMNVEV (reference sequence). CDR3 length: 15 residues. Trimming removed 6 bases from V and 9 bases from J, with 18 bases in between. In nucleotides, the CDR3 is TGTGCCAGCAGCCTTCGGGGGAGGGAGGGTTCACCCCTCCACTTT. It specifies CASSLRGREGSPLHF.

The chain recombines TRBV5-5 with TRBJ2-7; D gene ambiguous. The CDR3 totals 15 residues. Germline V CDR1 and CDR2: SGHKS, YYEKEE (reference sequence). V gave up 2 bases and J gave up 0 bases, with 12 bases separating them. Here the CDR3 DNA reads TGTGCCAGCAGCTTACTTGGGCCAAGCTCCTACGAGCAGTACTTC. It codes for CASSLLGPSSYEQYF.

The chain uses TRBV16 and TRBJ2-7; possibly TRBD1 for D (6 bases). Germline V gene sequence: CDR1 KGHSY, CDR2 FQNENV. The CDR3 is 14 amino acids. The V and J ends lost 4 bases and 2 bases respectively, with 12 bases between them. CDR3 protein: CASSPQGSTYEQYF. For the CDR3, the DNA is TGTGCCAGCAGCCCCCAGGGGTCAACCTACGAGCAGTACTTC.

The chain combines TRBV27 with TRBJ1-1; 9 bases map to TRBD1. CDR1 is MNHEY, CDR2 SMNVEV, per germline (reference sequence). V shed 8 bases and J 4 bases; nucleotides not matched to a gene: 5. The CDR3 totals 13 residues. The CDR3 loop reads CASRDRARTEAFF. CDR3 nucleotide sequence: TGTGCCAGCCGGGACAGGGCCCGCACTGAAGCTTTCTTT.

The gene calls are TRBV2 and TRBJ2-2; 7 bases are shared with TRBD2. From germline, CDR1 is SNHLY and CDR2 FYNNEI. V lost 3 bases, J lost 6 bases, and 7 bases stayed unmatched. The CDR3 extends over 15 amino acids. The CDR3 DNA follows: TGTGCCAGCAGTGAGGGGGGGGAGTTCCCCGGGGAGCTGTTTTTT. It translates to CASSEGGEFPGELFF.

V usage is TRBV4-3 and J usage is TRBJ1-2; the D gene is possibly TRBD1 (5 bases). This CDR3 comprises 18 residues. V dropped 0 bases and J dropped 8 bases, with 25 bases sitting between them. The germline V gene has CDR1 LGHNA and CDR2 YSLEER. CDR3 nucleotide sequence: TGCGCCAGCAGCCAAGATTACCGGGGGAAGGGTACTATCCTAGGCTACACCTTC. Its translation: CASSQDYRGKGTILGYTF.

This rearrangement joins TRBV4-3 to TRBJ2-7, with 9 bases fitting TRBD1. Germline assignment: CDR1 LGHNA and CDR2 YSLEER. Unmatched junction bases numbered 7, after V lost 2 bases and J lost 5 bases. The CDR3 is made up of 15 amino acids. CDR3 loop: CASSQTGDRAHEQYF. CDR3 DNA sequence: TGCGCCAGCAGCCAAACCGGGGACAGGGCCCACGAGCAGTACTTC.

The CDR3 protein is CASWTTGVAEAFF. CDR3 bases: TGTGCCAGCTGGACAACAGGGGTGGCTGAAGCTTTCTTT. This chain connects TRBV6-6 to TRBJ1-1, with TRBD1 identical over 7 bases. The V and J ends lost 8 bases and 6 bases, in that order; junction bases with no gene match: 9. Germline lookup yields CDR1 MNHNY and CDR2 SVGAGI (reference sequence). This CDR3 is built from 13 residues.

This chain's CDR3 is CASRETGRETQYF. CDR3 nucleotide sequence: TGTGCCAGCAGAGAAACAGGGAGAGAGACCCAGTACTTC. The chain links TRBV6-1 to TRBJ2-5, with D possibly being TRBD1 (6 bases). CDR3 size: 13 residues. V lost 6 bases and J 4 bases, leaving 12 bases between the germline ends. Per germline, CDR1 MNHNS and CDR2 SASEGT.

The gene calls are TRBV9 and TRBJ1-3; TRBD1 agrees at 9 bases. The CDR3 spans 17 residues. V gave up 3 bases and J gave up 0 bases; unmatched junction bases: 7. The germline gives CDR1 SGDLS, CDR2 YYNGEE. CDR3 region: CASSGRVQGASGNTIYF. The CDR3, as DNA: TGTGCCAGCAGCGGACGTGTACAGGGGGCCTCTGGAAACACCATATATTTT. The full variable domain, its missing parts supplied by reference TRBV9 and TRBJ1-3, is DSGVTQTPKHLITATGQRVTLRCSPRSGDLSVYWYQQSLDQGLQFLIQYYNGEERAKGNILERFSAQQFPDLHSELNLSSLELGDSALYFCASSGRVQGASGNTIYFGEGSWLTVV.

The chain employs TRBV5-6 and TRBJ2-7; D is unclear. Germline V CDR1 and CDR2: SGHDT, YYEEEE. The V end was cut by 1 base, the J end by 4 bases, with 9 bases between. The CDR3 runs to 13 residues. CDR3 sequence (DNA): TGTGCCAGCAGCTTGCAGATGGTATACGAGCAGTACTTC. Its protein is CASSLQMVYEQYF. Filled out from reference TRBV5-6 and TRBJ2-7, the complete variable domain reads DAGVTQSPTHLIKTRGQQVTLRCSPKSGHDTVSWYQQALGQGPQFIFQYYEEEERQRGNFPDRFSGHQFPNYSSELNVNALLLGDSALYLCASSLQMVYEQYFGPGTRLTVT.

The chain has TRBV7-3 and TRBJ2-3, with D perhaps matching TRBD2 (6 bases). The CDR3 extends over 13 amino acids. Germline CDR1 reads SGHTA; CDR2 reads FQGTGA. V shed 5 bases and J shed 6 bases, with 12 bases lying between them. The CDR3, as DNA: TGTGCCAGCAGCCGGGAGAAGGCGGATACGCAGTATTTT. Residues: CASSREKADTQYF.